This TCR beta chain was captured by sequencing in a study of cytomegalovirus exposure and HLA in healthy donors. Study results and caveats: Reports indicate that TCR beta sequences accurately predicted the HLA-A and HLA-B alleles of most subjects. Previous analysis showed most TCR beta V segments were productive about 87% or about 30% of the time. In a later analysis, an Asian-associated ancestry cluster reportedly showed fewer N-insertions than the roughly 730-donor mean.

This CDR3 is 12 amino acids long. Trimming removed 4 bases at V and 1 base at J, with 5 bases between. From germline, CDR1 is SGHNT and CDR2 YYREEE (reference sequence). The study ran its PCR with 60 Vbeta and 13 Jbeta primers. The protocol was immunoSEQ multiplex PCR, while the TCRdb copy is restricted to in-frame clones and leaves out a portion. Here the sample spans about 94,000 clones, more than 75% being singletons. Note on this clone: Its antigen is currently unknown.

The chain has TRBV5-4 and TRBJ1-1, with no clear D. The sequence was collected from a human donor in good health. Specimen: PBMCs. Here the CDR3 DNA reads TGTGCCAGCAGCCTCCCGAACACTGAAGCTTTCTTT. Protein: CASSLPNTEAFF.